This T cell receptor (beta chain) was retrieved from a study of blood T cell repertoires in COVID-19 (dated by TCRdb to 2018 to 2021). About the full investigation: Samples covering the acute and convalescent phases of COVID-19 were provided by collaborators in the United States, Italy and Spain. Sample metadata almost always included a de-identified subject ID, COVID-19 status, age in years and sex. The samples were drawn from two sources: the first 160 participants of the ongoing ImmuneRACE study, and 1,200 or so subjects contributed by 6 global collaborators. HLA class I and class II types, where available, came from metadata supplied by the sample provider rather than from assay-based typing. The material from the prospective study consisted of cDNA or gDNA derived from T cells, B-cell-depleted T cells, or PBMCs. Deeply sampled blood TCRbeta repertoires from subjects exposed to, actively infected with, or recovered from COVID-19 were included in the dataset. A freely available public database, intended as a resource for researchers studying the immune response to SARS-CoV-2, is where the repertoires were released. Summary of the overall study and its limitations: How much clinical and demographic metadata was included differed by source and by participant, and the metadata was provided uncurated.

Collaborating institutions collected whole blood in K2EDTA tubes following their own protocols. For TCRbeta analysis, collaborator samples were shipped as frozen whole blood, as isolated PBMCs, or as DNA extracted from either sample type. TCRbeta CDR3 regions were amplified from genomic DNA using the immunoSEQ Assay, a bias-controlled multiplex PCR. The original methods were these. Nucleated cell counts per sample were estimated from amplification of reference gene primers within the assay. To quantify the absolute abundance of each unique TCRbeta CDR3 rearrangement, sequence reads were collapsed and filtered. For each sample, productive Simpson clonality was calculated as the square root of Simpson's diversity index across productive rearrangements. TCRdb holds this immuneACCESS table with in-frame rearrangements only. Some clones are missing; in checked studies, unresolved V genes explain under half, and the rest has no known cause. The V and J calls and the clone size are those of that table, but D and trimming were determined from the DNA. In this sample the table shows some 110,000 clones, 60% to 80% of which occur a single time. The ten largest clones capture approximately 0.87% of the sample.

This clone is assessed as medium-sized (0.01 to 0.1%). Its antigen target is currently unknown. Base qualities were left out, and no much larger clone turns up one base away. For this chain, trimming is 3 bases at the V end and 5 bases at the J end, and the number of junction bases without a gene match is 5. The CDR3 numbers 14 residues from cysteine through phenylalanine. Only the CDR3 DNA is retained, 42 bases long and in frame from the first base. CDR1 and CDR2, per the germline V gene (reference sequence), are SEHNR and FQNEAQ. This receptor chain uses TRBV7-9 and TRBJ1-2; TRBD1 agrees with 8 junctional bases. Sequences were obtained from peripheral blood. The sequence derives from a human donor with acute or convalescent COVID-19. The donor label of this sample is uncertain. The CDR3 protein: CASSLDRVAYGYTF. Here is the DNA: TGTGCCAGCAGCTTGGACAGGGTAGCTTATGGCTACACCTTC.